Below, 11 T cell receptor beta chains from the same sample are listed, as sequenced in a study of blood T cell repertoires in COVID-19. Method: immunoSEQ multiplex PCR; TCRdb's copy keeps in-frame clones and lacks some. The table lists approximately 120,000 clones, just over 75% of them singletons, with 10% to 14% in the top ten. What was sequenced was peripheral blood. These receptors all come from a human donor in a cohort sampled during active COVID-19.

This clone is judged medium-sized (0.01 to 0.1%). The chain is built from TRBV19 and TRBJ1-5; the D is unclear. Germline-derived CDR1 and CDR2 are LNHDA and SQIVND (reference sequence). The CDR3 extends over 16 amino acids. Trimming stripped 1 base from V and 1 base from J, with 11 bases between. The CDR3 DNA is TGTGCCAGTAGTATAGGATACACGTCGAGCAATCAGCCCCAGCATTTT. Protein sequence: CASSIGYTSSNQPQHF.

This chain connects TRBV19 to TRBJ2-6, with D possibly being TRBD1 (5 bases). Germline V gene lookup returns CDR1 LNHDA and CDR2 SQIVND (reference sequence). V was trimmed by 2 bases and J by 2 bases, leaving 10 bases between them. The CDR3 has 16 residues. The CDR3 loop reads CASSIRQTPGANVLTF. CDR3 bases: TGTGCCAGTAGTATAAGACAGACTCCTGGGGCCAACGTCCTGACTTTC.

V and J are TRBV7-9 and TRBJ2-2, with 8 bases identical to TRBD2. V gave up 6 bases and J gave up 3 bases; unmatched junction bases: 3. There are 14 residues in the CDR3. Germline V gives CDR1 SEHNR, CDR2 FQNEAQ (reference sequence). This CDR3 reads CASRRGADTGELFF. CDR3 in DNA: TGTGCCAGCAGGCGGGGGGCGGACACCGGGGAGCTGTTTTTT.

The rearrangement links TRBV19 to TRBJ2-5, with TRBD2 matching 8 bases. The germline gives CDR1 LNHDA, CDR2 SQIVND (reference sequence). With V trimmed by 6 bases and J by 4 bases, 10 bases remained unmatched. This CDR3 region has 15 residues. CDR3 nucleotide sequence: TGTGCCAGTAGCGACTCGGGGGGGCCGGGAGAGACCCAGTACTTC. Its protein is CASSDSGGPGETQYF.

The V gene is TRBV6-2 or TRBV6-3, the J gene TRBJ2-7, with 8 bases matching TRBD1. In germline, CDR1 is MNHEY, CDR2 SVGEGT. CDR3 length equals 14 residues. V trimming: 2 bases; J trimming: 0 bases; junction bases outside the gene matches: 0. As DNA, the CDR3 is TGTGCCAGCAGTTACGGACAGGGCTCCTACGAGCAGTACTTC. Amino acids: CASSYGQGSYEQYF.

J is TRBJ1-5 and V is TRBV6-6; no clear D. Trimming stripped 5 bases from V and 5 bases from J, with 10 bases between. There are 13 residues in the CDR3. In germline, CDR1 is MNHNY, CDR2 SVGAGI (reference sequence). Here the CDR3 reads CASSAGRDQPQHF. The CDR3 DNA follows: TGTGCCAGCAGTGCGGGGAGGGATCAGCCCCAGCATTTT.

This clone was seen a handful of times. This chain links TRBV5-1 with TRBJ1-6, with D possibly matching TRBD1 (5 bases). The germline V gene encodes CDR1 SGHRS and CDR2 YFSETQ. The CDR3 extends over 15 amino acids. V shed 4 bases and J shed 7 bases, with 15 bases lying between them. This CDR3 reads CASSPQVTSNSPLHF. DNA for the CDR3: TGCGCCAGCAGCCCACAGGTTACCTCGAATTCACCCCTCCACTTT.

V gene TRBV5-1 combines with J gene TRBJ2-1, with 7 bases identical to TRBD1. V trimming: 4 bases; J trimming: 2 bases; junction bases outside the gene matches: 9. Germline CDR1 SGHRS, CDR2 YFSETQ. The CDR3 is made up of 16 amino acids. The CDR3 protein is CASSPTGVWPYNEQFF. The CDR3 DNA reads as TGCGCCAGCAGCCCAACAGGGGTATGGCCCTACAATGAGCAGTTCTTC.

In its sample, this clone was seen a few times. CDR3 region: CASSETSRETQYF. The CDR3 DNA reads TGTGCCAGCAGTGAAACGTCTAGGGAGACCCAGTACTTC. The gene calls are TRBV2 and TRBJ2-5; D uncertain. With 2 bases removed from V and 5 bases from J, the gap between germline ends came to 9 bases. Germline CDR1 and CDR2: SNHLY and FYNNEI. The CDR3 length is 13 residues.

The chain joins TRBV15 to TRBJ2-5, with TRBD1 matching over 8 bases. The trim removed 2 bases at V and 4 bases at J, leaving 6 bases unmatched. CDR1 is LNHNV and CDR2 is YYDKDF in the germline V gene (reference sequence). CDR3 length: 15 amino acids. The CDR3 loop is CATSRYGQGRETQYF. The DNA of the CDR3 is TGTGCCACCAGCAGATATGGACAGGGAAGAGAGACCCAGTACTTC.

In nucleotides, the CDR3 is TGTGCCAGCAGCCAGGGACAGAGAATGAACACTGAAGCTTTCTTT. This gives the protein CASSQGQRMNTEAFF. The genes are TRBV14 and TRBJ1-1; TRBD1 matches 7 bases. Germline CDR1 and CDR2: SGHDN and FVKESK. The CDR3 is 15 residues long. Unmatched junction bases numbered 4, after V lost 3 bases and J lost 0 bases.